Below are 3 T cell receptor beta chains sequenced from a single sample in a study of blood T cells in healthy people across ages. Alongside a J-beta primer mix, a sample-barcoded 5' primer served in a second PCR lasting about 7 to 11 cycles. One entry per CDR3 protein results from TCRdb running MiXCR on the 5' RACE reads. The sample includes about 1,400,000 distinct CDR3 sequences, around 39% of them seen just once. The specimen sequenced was blood. The receptors stem from a woman younger than 30 in good health.

CDR3 loop: CASRQAGDTQYF. The CDR3 nucleotides read TGCGCCAGCCGACAGGCTGGGGATACGCAGTATTTT. The chain joins TRBV5-1 to TRBJ2-3, with TRBD1 as a possible D gene (6 bases). The CDR3 consists of 12 residues. The V and J ends lost 7 bases and 6 bases respectively, with 12 bases between them. The germline V gene encodes CDR1 SGHRS and CDR2 YFSETQ.

Note on this clonotype: At one boundary the junction diverges from the germline segment, which might be a read error. The chain has TRBV6-1 and TRBJ2-5, with no clear D. The J call may be incorrect, as the DNA end agrees better with TRBJ2-7. The CDR3 extends over 14 amino acids. Germline V gives CDR1 MNHNS, CDR2 SASEGT. The CDR3 bases are TGTGCCAGCACCCGAGAAAAGAACTCCGACGAGCAGTACTTC. Translation: CASTREKNSDEQYF.

This clonotype has a handful of counts. CDR3 amino acids: CASSNRGTGELFF. For the CDR3, the DNA is TGTGCCAGCAGTAACAGGGGTACCGGGGAGCTGTTTTTT. The V call is TRBV6-2 or TRBV6-3, the J call TRBJ2-2, with 7 bases identical to TRBD1. Per germline, CDR1 MNHEY and CDR2 SVGEGT. Trimming at V came to 5 bases and at J to 5 bases, leaving 2 bases not matched to a gene. The CDR3 sequence is 13 residues long.